The 25 T cell receptor beta chains listed next were all sequenced from one sample in a study of blood T cells in healthy people across ages. The use of a sample-barcoded 5' primer and a J-beta primer mix characterized a second PCR of about 7 to 12 cycles. TCRdb used MiXCR to reprocess the 5' RACE reads, holding one entry per CDR3 protein. Among 1.5 million to 2 million distinct CDR3 sequences listed, around 48% were seen once. The sequencing sample was made of blood. These receptors came from a woman in her forties in good health.

This chain links TRBV7-9 with TRBJ1-4, with a possible D match to TRBD1 (6 bases). Germline V gene data show CDR1 as SEHNR and CDR2 as FQNEAQ (reference sequence). Trimming shortened V by 1 base and J by 9 bases, and 12 bases separated the two germline ends. The CDR3 runs to 14 residues. CDR3: CASSLDGGSKKLFF. In DNA, the CDR3 is TGTGCCAGCAGCTTAGACGGGGGCTCGAAAAAACTGTTTTTT.

The V call is TRBV13, the J call TRBJ2-3; 9 bases are a match to TRBD2. CDR3 length equals 15 residues. The V segment lost 4 bases and the J segment 5 bases; nucleotides outside the gene matches: 7. CDR1 and CDR2 from the germline V gene are PRHDT and FYEKMQ (reference sequence). CDR3 in amino acids: CASSSRLAVGDTQYF. In DNA, the CDR3 is TGTGCCAGCAGCTCCCGACTAGCGGTGGGAGATACGCAGTATTTT.

The V gene is TRBV28, the J gene TRBJ2-1; D is ambiguous. CDR3 length: 14 amino acids. CDR1 is MDHEN and CDR2 is SYDVKM in the germline V gene. Trimming took 2 bases from V and 6 from J, leaving 11 bases between them. The CDR3: CASSLNVQANEQFF. The CDR3 coding sequence is TGTGCCAGCAGTTTAAACGTCCAGGCCAATGAGCAGTTCTTC. The variable domain in full, completed from reference TRBV28 and TRBJ2-1, reads DVKVTQSSRYLVKRTGEKVFLECVQDMDHENMFWYRQDPGLGLRLIYFSYDVKMKEKGDIPEGYSVSREKKERFSLILESASTNQTSMYLCASSLNVQANEQFFGPGTRLTVL.

V is TRBV28 and J is TRBJ2-7; D is unclear. V gave up 2 bases and J gave up 2 bases, with 10 bases separating them. Germline lookup yields CDR1 MDHEN and CDR2 SYDVKM. This CDR3 contains 14 residues. The CDR3 here is CASSLEQRPYEQYF. The CDR3 DNA reads as TGTGCCAGCAGTTTAGAACAGCGCCCCTACGAGCAGTACTTC.

The chain has TRBV3-1 and TRBJ1-2; 10 bases line up with TRBD1. Germline V gene sequence: CDR1 LGHDT, CDR2 YNNKEL (reference sequence). The CDR3 is 14 residues long. The trim removed 1 base at V and 6 bases at J, leaving 2 bases unmatched. The CDR3 nucleotides are TGTGCCAGCAGCCAAGGGGACAGGGGAAATGGCTACACCTTC. Its protein is CASSQGDRGNGYTF. The whole variable domain, remainder taken from reference TRBV3-1 and TRBJ1-2, is DTAVSQTPKYLVTQMGNDKSIKCEQNLGHDTMYWYKQDSKKFLKIMFSYNNKELIINETVPNRFSPKSPDKAHLNLHINSLELGDSAVYFCASSQGDRGNGYTFGSGTRLTVV.

This clonotype has only a few counts. The chain links TRBV5-1 to TRBJ2-3; 12 bases are shared with TRBD2. CDR3 length: 18 residues. V lost 4 bases, J lost 4 bases, and 13 bases stayed unmatched. CDR1 is SGHRS and CDR2 is YFSETQ in the germline V gene. CDR3 loop: CASSPRPTSGGISDTQYF. In nucleotides, the CDR3 is TGCGCCAGCAGCCCACGACCTACTAGCGGGGGGATTTCAGATACGCAGTATTTT.

V is TRBV18 and J is TRBJ1-2; D perhaps matches TRBD1 (5 bases). This CDR3 spans 17 amino acids. CDR1 and CDR2 from the germline V gene are KGHSH and LQKENI. The V end lost 2 bases, the J end lost 0 bases, and 16 bases lay between the germline ends. The CDR3 DNA sequence: TGTGCCAGCTCACCAAAGACAGCCGGTGGGACTAACTATGGCTACACCTTC. Translated: CASSPKTAGGTNYGYTF.

This chain connects TRBV6-1 to TRBJ1-2, with a tentative D call TRBD1 (5 bases). From germline, CDR1 is MNHNS and CDR2 SASEGT. V shed 0 bases and J shed 5 bases, with 16 bases lying between them. This CDR3 region has 16 residues. This CDR3 is CASSEAHQGPGYGYTF. Here the CDR3 DNA reads TGTGCCAGCAGTGAAGCGCATCAGGGCCCAGGGTATGGCTACACCTTC.

In its sample, this clonotype was seen a few times. This chain links TRBV11-2 with TRBJ2-6, with D possibly matching TRBD1 (6 bases). Germline V gene lookup returns CDR1 SGHAT and CDR2 FQNNGV. The CDR3 contains 20 residues. Deletions cut 0 bases from V and 4 bases from J, with 22 bases between. The CDR3 DNA follows: TGTGCCAGCAGCTTAGACGGCGTAGCAGGGGCCTCTTTGGGGGCCAACGTCCTGACTTTC. Translation gives CASSLDGVAGASLGANVLTF.

The chain employs TRBV7-2 and TRBJ2-5; 8 nucleotides match TRBD1. The germline V gene has CDR1 SGHTA and CDR2 FQGNSA. This CDR3 spans 15 amino acids. J lost 1 base, V lost 3 bases, and 4 bases had no gene match. The CDR3 here is CASSLIDRGQETQYF. The CDR3 DNA is TGTGCCAGCAGCTTGATAGACAGGGGCCAAGAGACCCAGTACTTC. Supplemented by reference TRBV7-2 and TRBJ2-5, the full variable domain reads GAGVSQSPSNKVTEKGKDVELRCDPISGHTALYWYRQSLGQGLEFLIYFQGNSAPDKSGLPSDRFSAERTGGSVSTLTIQRTQQEDSAVYLCASSLIDRGQETQYFGPGTRLLVL.

The chain couples TRBV11-2 to TRBJ2-5; TRBD1 matches 9 bases. The V and J ends lost 5 bases and 6 bases, in that order; junction bases with no gene match: 13. The CDR3 extends over 16 amino acids. Germline-derived CDR1 and CDR2 are SGHAT and FQNNGV. The CDR3 DNA is TGTGCCAGCAGCCCAAAACCGGGACAGGGTAGGAAGACCCAGTACTTC. It encodes CASSPKPGQGRKTQYF.

The V gene is TRBV6-2 or TRBV6-3, the J gene TRBJ1-1; 7 positions match TRBD1. Germline CDR1 reads MNHEY; CDR2 reads SVGEGT. Trimming took 6 bases from V and 1 from J; bases not matched to a gene: 8. This CDR3 comprises 15 residues. CDR3 sequence: CASRTPGQPNTEAFF. CDR3 DNA sequence: TGTGCCAGCAGAACACCGGGACAGCCGAACACTGAAGCTTTCTTT.

This clonotype has only a few counts. J is TRBJ2-3 and V is TRBV6-5; D is uncertain. This CDR3 has 14 amino acids. Germline V gene sequence: CDR1 MNHEY, CDR2 SVGAGI. V was trimmed by 5 bases and J by 12 bases, leaving 21 bases between them. In nucleotides, the CDR3 is TGTGCCAGCAGTAAATGGACCGACGGGCTCTCACAGTATTTT. Protein: CASSKWTDGLSQYF.

This chain uses TRBV20-1 with TRBJ1-6; D call uncertain. Germline V CDR1 and CDR2: DFQATT, SNEGSKA (reference sequence). The CDR3 sequence is 12 residues long. Trimming took off 6 bases at V and 7 bases at J, with 10 bases between the two ends. The CDR3 coding sequence is TGCAGTGCAGATCCCAGGAATTCACCCCTCCACTTT. Its protein is CSADPRNSPLHF.

CDR3 protein: CASSQRDRGANEQFF. DNA for the CDR3: TGCGCCAGCAGCCAGAGGGACAGGGGTGCCAATGAGCAGTTCTTC. The chain has TRBV5-1 and TRBJ2-1; 10 bases are shared with TRBD1. Germline loops: CDR1 SGHRS, CDR2 YFSETQ. Trimming cost V 4 bases and J 6 bases; bases outside gene matches: 7. The CDR3 is made up of 15 amino acids.

In this sample, this clonotype turned up a few times. This chain uses TRBV20-1 with TRBJ1-2, with unresolved D. V gave up 8 bases and J gave up 6 bases, with 13 bases separating them. The CDR3 contains 11 residues. Germline CDR1 DFQATT, CDR2 SNEGSKA (reference sequence). The chain's CDR3 is CSPASVNGYTF. CDR3 bases: TGCAGTCCCGCCAGTGTAAATGGCTACACCTTC.

This sequence joins TRBV20-1 and TRBJ2-5; D may be TRBD1 (6 bases). The V end lost 6 bases, the J end lost 4 bases, and 21 bases lay between the germline ends. The CDR3 has 15 amino acids. Germline V lookup: CDR1 DFQATT, CDR2 SNEGSKA (reference sequence). The CDR3 here is CSAHSQGRGAETQYF. Here the CDR3 DNA reads TGCAGTGCCCACTCCCAGGGGCGAGGGGCAGAGACCCAGTACTTC.

This clonotype has just a few counts. V usage is TRBV6-2 or TRBV6-3 and J usage is TRBJ2-7; no clear D. V lost 5 bases, J lost 4 bases, and 9 bases lay in between. Looked up from germline, CDR1 is MNHEY and CDR2 is SVGEGT. The CDR3 covers 12 residues. The CDR3 loop is CASSMTLYEQYF. The CDR3 nucleotides read TGTGCCAGCAGTATGACCCTTTACGAGCAGTACTTC.

The chain links TRBV10-3 to TRBJ2-7; D is possibly TRBD1 (6 bases). V was cut by 4 bases and J by 4 bases, with 8 bases left in between. Germline CDR1 ENHRY, CDR2 SYGVKD. The CDR3 contains 12 residues. The CDR3 sequence is CAISGRGYEQYF. The CDR3 region has the DNA TGTGCCATCAGTGGCAGGGGATACGAGCAGTACTTC.

V gene TRBV20-1 combines with J gene TRBJ2-3; TRBD1 or TRBD2 may be the D gene (5 bases each). The ends were cut back, 6 bases at V and 4 bases at J, with 20 bases in the middle. CDR1 is DFQATT, CDR2 SNEGSKA, per germline (reference sequence). The CDR3 totals 15 residues. The CDR3 sequence is CSANTGAGWADTQYF. The DNA of the CDR3 is TGCAGTGCAAATACCGGGGCAGGCTGGGCAGATACGCAGTATTTT.

The V call is TRBV6-2 or TRBV6-3, the J call TRBJ1-2; TRBD1 matches at 8 bases. V shed 6 bases, J shed 5 bases, and the junction held 11 bases outside the gene matches. This CDR3 contains 15 residues. CDR1 and CDR2 (germline): MNHEY, SVGEGT. DNA of the CDR3: TGTGCCAGCAGCTTACCGGGACAGGAAAGTTATGGCTACACCTTC. Protein product: CASSLPGQESYGYTF.

The genes are TRBV6-6 and TRBJ1-2, with D hard to call. In germline, CDR1 is MNHNY, CDR2 SVGAGI (reference sequence). CDR3 size: 13 residues. With 7 bases removed from V and 4 bases from J, the gap between germline ends came to 13 bases. The CDR3, as DNA: TGTGCCAGCACCTCACTTATAGGCTATGGCTACACCTTC. This codes for CASTSLIGYGYTF.

The rearrangement links TRBV4-3 to TRBJ1-5; D is undetermined. CDR3 length: 15 residues. Between the trimmed V and J ends, which lost 0 bases and 3 bases, there was a span of 9 bases. Germline V CDR1 and CDR2: LGHNA, YSLEER. CDR3 in DNA: TGCGCCAGCAGCCAAGATGACTTGGCCAATCAGCCCCAGCATTTT. The encoded protein is CASSQDDLANQPQHF.

The chain employs TRBV2 and TRBJ1-6, with 7 bases lining up with TRBD1. From germline, CDR1 is SNHLY and CDR2 FYNNEI. This CDR3 has 12 residues. The trim removed 6 bases at V and 15 bases at J, leaving 8 bases unmatched. CDR3 region: CASSQQGLLLHF. In nucleotides, the CDR3 is TGTGCCAGCAGCCAACAGGGGCTCCTCCTCCACTTT. The whole variable domain, remainder taken from reference TRBV2 and TRBJ1-6, is EPEVTQTPSHQVTQMGQEVILRCVPISNHLYFYWYRQILGQKVEFLVSFYNNEISEKSEIFDDQFSVERPDGSNFTLKIRSTKLEDSAMYFCASSQQGLLLHFGNGTRLTVT.

The chain combines TRBV12-3 or TRBV12-4 with TRBJ1-4; 9 bases agree with TRBD1. This CDR3 is built from 13 residues. With 8 bases clipped from V and 8 bases from J, the junction kept 6 bases outside the gene matches. CDR3 coding DNA: TGTGCCAGCCGGACAGGGGCAGGGGAAAAACTGTTTTTT. Amino acids: CASRTGAGEKLFF.